This is a list of T cell receptor beta chains from one sample in a study of immune evolution from preneoplasia to lung adenocarcinoma. Clones were read by immunoSEQ multiplex PCR, and TCRdb kept only the in-frame ones, dropping some. The sample contains roughly 7,000 clones, 65% to 90% of which appear only once. The sequenced material came from FFPE invasive lung adenocarcinoma tissue. These receptors originate from a person in their 60s with lung adenocarcinoma. The CDR3 runs from the conserved cysteine through the conserved F or W. The D gene is left open where the match is weak. Clone sizes are given selectively: once, few, many, or a class where the clone is expanded.

clone size	V gene	D gene	J gene	CDR3 DNA	CDR3 protein
-	TRBV9	-	TRBJ2-2	TGTGCCAGCAGCGTAGAATTTATCTCGAACACCGGGGAGCTGTTTTTT	CASSVEFISNTGELFF
-	TRBV5-1	-	TRBJ2-5	TGCGCCAGCAGCTTGTTAGGGAAAGAGACCCAGTACTTC	CASSLLGKETQYF
-	TRBV11-2	TRBD2	TRBJ2-3	TGTGCCAGCAGCTTTCCTAGCGGGAGTGGCACAGATACGCAGTATTTT	CASSFPSGSGTDTQYF
-	TRBV5-6	TRBD2	TRBJ2-3	TGTGCCAGCAGCTTTGGGCCGCGGGAGGGCCGTGGAGATACGCAGTATTTT	CASSFGPREGRGDTQYF
-	TRBV19	TRBD1	TRBJ1-5	TGTGCCAGTAGTATCCTACCCCGGACAGGGGTTCAGCCCCAGCATTTT	CASSILPRTGVQPQHF
-	TRBV10-3	-	TRBJ2-7	TGTGCCATCAGTGAGTCGGATTACGAGCAGTACTTC	CAISESDYEQYF
few	TRBV9	-	TRBJ2-7	TGTGCCAGCAGCGTAGAGGGTAGCTCCGAGCAGTACTTC	CASSVEGSSEQYF
-	TRBV5-1	-	TRBJ2-7	TGCGCCAGCAGCTACTGGACGGAGTACGAGCAGTACTTC	CASSYWTEYEQYF
large	TRBV6-5	-	TRBJ1-1	TGTGCCAGCAGTAAACAGGGAATCACTGAAGCTTTCTTT	CASSKQGITEAFF
-	TRBV5-1	-	TRBJ2-7	TGCGCCAGCAGCTTGGACGGAGGAGGAATTTACGAGCAGTACTTC	CASSLDGGGIYEQYF
-	TRBV19	-	TRBJ2-5	TGTGCCAGTAGTGGGCTAGACCGGGAGACCCAGTACTTC	CASSGLDRETQYF
-	TRBV5-4	TRBD2	TRBJ2-7	TGTGCCAGCAGCGGGGTAGCGGGAGCCTACGAGCAGTACTTC	CASSGVAGAYEQYF
-	TRBV5-4	-	TRBJ1-1	TGTGCCAGCAGCCCCACGTTGGGGGCGATTTACACTGAAGCTTTCTTT	CASSPTLGAIYTEAFF
-	TRBV29-1	-	TRBJ1-3	TGCAGCGTTGGGGAGACAAGCTCTGGAAACACCATATATTTT	CSVGETSSGNTIYF
once	TRBV27	TRBD1	TRBJ2-3	TGTGCCAGCAGCCGGGACAGCCTCACAGATACGCAGTATTTT	CASSRDSLTDTQYF
-	TRBV7-2	-	TRBJ2-2	TGTGCCAGCAGCTTAGTGGTGGCCGGGGAGCTGTTTTTT	CASSLVVAGELFF
once	TRBV15	-	TRBJ1-2	TGTGCCACCAGCCAAGGACACTCATATGGCTACACCTTC	CATSQGHSYGYTF
-	TRBV7-3	-	TRBJ2-5	TGTGCCAGCAGCCGGGGGAGCCAAGAGACCCAGTACTTC	CASSRGSQETQYF
-	TRBV28	-	TRBJ2-3	TGTGCCAGCAGTTTATGGTCCCTAGCAACCCAATCGACAGATACGCAGTATTTT	CASSLWSLATQSTDTQYF
-	TRBV7-9	TRBD2	TRBJ2-5	TGTGCCAGCAGCTTAGCAGGGGCGGGAGGCCCTGGGACCCAGTACTTC	CASSLAGAGGPGTQYF